This T cell receptor beta chain appears in the sequencing data of a study of blood T cell repertoires in COVID-19 (dated by TCRdb to the early 2020s). For the wider study: Samples from collaborators originated in the United States, Italy and Spain and spanned both the acute and convalescent phases of COVID-19. The samples were drawn from the first 160 participants of the ongoing ImmuneRACE study and from 1,254 subjects provided by 6 global collaborators. The dataset comprised deeply sampled blood TCRbeta repertoires from subjects exposed to, actively infected with, or recovered from COVID-19. The material from the prospective study consisted of cDNA or gDNA derived from T cells, B-cell-depleted T cells, or PBMCs. Sample metadata almost always included a de-identified subject ID, COVID-19 status, age in years and sex. HLA class I and class II types, where available, came from metadata supplied by the sample provider rather than from assay-based typing. The repertoires were released in a freely available public database intended as a resource for research on the immune response to SARS-CoV-2. The study at large found these results: How much clinical and demographic metadata was included differed by source and by participant, and the metadata was provided uncurated.

The junction shows trimming of 4 bases on V and 4 bases on J, plus 12 bases between the germline ends. The CDR3 covers 14 residues, taking in both the cysteine and the phenylalanine. The only DNA kept is the CDR3, 42 bases in frame from the first base. The germline V gene encodes CDR1 SNHLY and CDR2 FYNNEI. TCRbeta CDR3 regions were amplified from genomic DNA by means of the immunoSEQ Assay, a bias-controlled multiplex PCR. Regarding the original processing steps: The number of nucleated cells in each sample was estimated from the amplification of reference gene primers within the assay. To quantify the absolute abundance of each unique TCRbeta CDR3 rearrangement, sequence reads were collapsed and filtered. For each sample, productive Simpson clonality was calculated by taking the square root of Simpson's diversity index across productive rearrangements. This is the immuneACCESS table as TCRdb keeps it, with only in-frame sequences that have V and J called. A part of the clones is gone; compared with another copy, unresolved V genes explain less than half, and the rest is unexplained. Clone size and the V and J calls come from that table; the DNA yielded D and trimming. This sample lists 130,000 to 150,000 clones; about 84% were detected once. The top ten clonotypes cover 10% to 15% of the sample.

The collaborating institutions used their own protocols to collect whole blood in K2EDTA tubes. For TCRbeta analysis, collaborators shipped samples as frozen whole blood, isolated PBMCs, or DNA extracted from either of those sample types. As to this clone: Its antigen is unknown. Base-call qualities are not available, and no considerably larger clone is one nucleotide away.

The receptor's source is a man aged 55 to 70 with active or convalescent COVID-19. The rearrangement combines TRBV2 with TRBJ2-3; the D region possibly corresponds to TRBD2 (6 bases align). The sequencing input was peripheral blood. This receptor carries the CDR3 CASSVSRRADTQYF. Read as DNA, the sequence is TGTGCCAGCAGTGTGAGCAGGAGGGCAGATACGCAGTATTTT.